This entry lists 6 T cell receptor beta chains sequenced from one sample in a study of blood T cell repertoires in COVID-19. Method: immunoSEQ multiplex PCR; TCRdb's copy keeps in-frame clones and lacks some. The table shows about 230,000 clones, with around 78% occurring only once. The sequencing sample was made of peripheral blood. The receptor set was obtained from an older woman with active or convalescent COVID-19.

The genes are TRBV7-9 and TRBJ1-2; D is possibly TRBD1 (5 bases). The CDR3 spans 15 residues. Germline assignment: CDR1 SEHNR and CDR2 FQNEAQ (reference sequence). V was cut by 5 bases and J by 2 bases, with 15 bases left in between. CDR3 residues: CASSRAAGVNYGYTF. Here the CDR3 DNA reads TGTGCCAGCAGCCGTGCGGCGGGGGTAAACTATGGCTACACCTTC.

The V gene is TRBV30, the J gene TRBJ1-5; D not resolved. This CDR3 is 14 amino acids long. Per germline, CDR1 GTSNPN and CDR2 SVGIG (reference sequence). Between the trimmed V and J ends, which lost 2 bases and 4 bases, there was a span of 12 bases. The CDR3 DNA follows: TGTGCCTGGAGTAGCGGGCAGTCAAATCAGCCCCAGCATTTT. The encoded protein is CAWSSGQSNQPQHF.

The chain is built from TRBV12-5 and TRBJ1-5; unclear D gene. CDR1 LGHNT and CDR2 FRNRAP come from the germline V gene. The CDR3 spans 12 residues. V lost 1 base and J lost 6, with 4 bases in between. This CDR3 reads CASGLDSQPQHF. The CDR3 bases are TGTGCTAGTGGTTTGGACAGTCAGCCCCAGCATTTT.

V usage is TRBV6-6 and J usage is TRBJ2-1; weak D call: TRBD2 (6 bases). There are 13 residues in the CDR3. V lost 3 bases to trimming and J lost 6 bases, with 9 bases between them. Germline CDR1 and CDR2: MNHNY and SVGAGI (reference sequence). CDR3 loop: CASSYTSPNEQFF. In DNA, the CDR3 is TGTGCCAGCAGTTATACTAGCCCCAATGAGCAGTTCTTC.

V gene TRBV30 combines with J gene TRBJ2-3, with D possibly matching TRBD2 (6 bases). Looked up from germline, CDR1 is GTSNPN and CDR2 is SVGIG (reference sequence). This CDR3 contains 15 residues. V shed 2 bases and J shed 2 bases, with 14 bases lying between them. This CDR3 is CAWSRVAAPTDTQYF. CDR3 sequence (DNA): TGTGCCTGGAGTCGGGTAGCGGCACCCACAGATACGCAGTATTTT.

The chain is built from TRBV6-5 and TRBJ1-4, with 7 positions matching TRBD1. The CDR3 consists of 13 residues. Trimming at V came to 6 bases and at J to 5 bases, leaving 3 bases not matched to a gene. Germline CDR1 MNHEY, CDR2 SVGAGI. CDR3 coding DNA: TGTGCCAGCAGGAGGGGACAGAATGAAAAACTGTTTTTT. It is translated as CASRRGQNEKLFF.